These 5 T cell receptor beta chains were all obtained from the same sample, sequenced in a study of Ad26.COV2.S vaccination and SARS-CoV-2 variants. Regarding treatment: approximately 18 received Ad26.COV2.S at low or high dose, single or two shots; a few received placebo; per-sample allocation not given. Specimen acquisition occurred on day 63 following the initial vaccine or placebo injection. Method: immunoSEQ multiplex PCR; TCRdb's copy keeps in-frame clones and lacks some. The sample carries over 300,000 clones, 83% recorded once. The sequences come from peripheral blood, collected in a trial of Ad26.COV2.S vaccine versus placebo. These receptors all come from a person between 18 and 65 years old who received the Ad26.COV2.S COVID-19 vaccine or a placebo.

The V call is TRBV7-2, the J call TRBJ2-3; 11 nucleotides match TRBD2. This CDR3 is built from 18 residues. Trimming cost V 2 bases and J 5 bases; bases outside gene matches: 12. Germline CDR1 and CDR2: SGHTA and FQGNSA. The CDR3 nucleotides read TGTGCCAGCAGCTTAAACCCCCGGGTAGCGGGAGGGGGAGATACGCAGTATTTT. It specifies CASSLNPRVAGGGDTQYF.

The gene calls are TRBV5-6 and TRBJ2-1, with 10 bases fitting TRBD2. The V and J ends lost 2 bases and 4 bases, in that order; junction bases with no gene match: 3. This CDR3 has 15 amino acids. The germline gives CDR1 SGHDT, CDR2 YYEEEE. The CDR3 nucleotides are TGTGCCAGCAGCTTCCGGACTAGCGGATACAATGAGCAGTTCTTC. This codes for CASSFRTSGYNEQFF.

V is TRBV12-3 or TRBV12-4 and J is TRBJ1-5; 8 bases map to TRBD1. V was clipped by 8 bases and J by 4 bases; unmatched bases: 4. This CDR3 is 13 amino acids long. The DNA for the CDR3 is TGTGCCAGCCGGACAGGGCGGAATCAGCCCCAGCATTTT. Residues: CASRTGRNQPQHF.

J is TRBJ2-2 and V is TRBV15, with a tentative D call TRBD2 (5 bases). The CDR3 consists of 14 residues. Germline assignment: CDR1 LNHNV and CDR2 YYDKDF (reference sequence). The germline V and J ends were trimmed by 3 bases and 7 bases, with 12 bases remaining between them. CDR3: CATSSGPAGGELFF. CDR3 in DNA: TGTGCCACCAGCAGCGGACCGGCGGGCGGGGAGCTGTTTTTT.

The CDR3 DNA reads as TGTGCCAGCAGCCAAGATACGACTCCAAGGAGGGCAACGCAGTATTTT. Its translation is CASSQDTTPRRATQYF. The rearrangement uses TRBV3-1 (or the pseudogene TRBV3-2) and TRBJ2-3; TRBD2 is a possible D gene (6 bases). CDR1 and CDR2 from the germline V gene are LGHDT and YNNKEL (reference sequence). The CDR3 is made up of 16 amino acids. V was cut by 0 bases and J by 9 bases, with 19 bases left in between.